The 14 T cell receptor beta chains given below trace back to one sample, sequenced in a study of cytomegalovirus exposure and HLA in healthy donors. The study ran its PCR with 60 Vbeta and 13 Jbeta primers. TCRdb keeps only in-frame clones here, not all; method: immunoSEQ multiplex PCR. The sample records over 150,000 clones, about 80% being singletons. The material sequenced was PBMCs. These receptors all stem from a man younger than 35 in good health and CMV-seropositive.

The genes are TRBV27 and TRBJ1-2; maybe TRBD1 (5 bases). The CDR3 has 13 amino acids. Germline lookup yields CDR1 MNHEY and CDR2 SMNVEV (reference sequence). V shed 5 bases and J shed 6 bases, with 13 bases lying between them. For the CDR3, the DNA is TGTGCCAGCAGTACGGGACTCGCTGATGGCTACACCTTC. Residues: CASSTGLADGYTF.

J is TRBJ2-7 and V is TRBV6-5; D is possibly TRBD2 (5 bases). CDR1 MNHEY and CDR2 SVGAGI come from the germline V gene. This CDR3 is 15 amino acids long. Trimming stripped 2 bases from V and 2 bases from J, with 13 bases between. Here the CDR3 reads CASSYANRGPYEQYF. The CDR3, as DNA: TGTGCCAGCAGTTACGCGAACCGGGGTCCCTACGAGCAGTACTTC.

Note on this clone: As the CDR3 is not closed by the conserved phenylalanine or tryptophan, this likely results from a read error. Because the CDR3's place on the DNA is in doubt, the DNA is left out and the CDR3 is given as listed by TCRdb. The J gene is TRBJ2-7, the V gene TRBV19; TRBD1 is taken as the D call from the table, unchecked against the DNA. Per the germline V gene, CDR1 is LNHDA and CDR2 is SQIVND (reference sequence). Termini included, the CDR3 measures 12 amino acids. This CDR3 is CASRASGGPFQC.

This clone was seen once. This chain uses TRBV29-1 with TRBJ1-2; no reliable D call. Germline V gene data show CDR1 as SQVTM and CDR2 as ANQGSEA. V gave up 0 bases and J gave up 3 bases, with 26 bases separating them. CDR3 length equals 19 residues. CDR3 in DNA: TGCAGCGTTGAAGATCGCATAGGAGGTGATCCTAGGAGGGACTATGGCTACACCTTC. This translates into CSVEDRIGGDPRRDYGYTF.

The chain combines TRBV6-4 with TRBJ1-5, with 7 bases aligning to TRBD1. From germline, CDR1 is MRHNA and CDR2 SNTAGT. The CDR3 is made up of 19 amino acids. Losses at the gene ends were 0 bases for V and 0 bases for J; bases not matched to a gene: 11. The CDR3, as DNA: TGTGCCAGCAGTGACTCGATTGCGGACAGGTCCTATAGCAATCAGCCCCAGCATTTT. Translation: CASSDSIADRSYSNQPQHF.

V gene TRBV29-1 combines with J gene TRBJ1-1; 7 nucleotides match TRBD1. The ends lost 6 bases at V and 3 bases at J; junction bases unmatched: 7. Germline CDR1 SQVTM, CDR2 ANQGSEA. The CDR3 contains 13 residues. CDR3 sequence: CSVPTGIYTEAFF. The CDR3, as DNA: TGCAGCGTCCCGACAGGGATTTACACTGAAGCTTTCTTT.

The V gene is TRBV27, the J gene TRBJ2-7; TRBD2 agrees at 11 bases. V lost 5 bases, J lost 4 bases, and 7 bases stayed unmatched. There are 15 residues in the CDR3. Germline V gives CDR1 MNHEY, CDR2 SMNVEV (reference sequence). CDR3 in amino acids: CASSQSTSGVYEQYF. DNA for the CDR3: TGTGCCAGCAGTCAGTCGACTAGCGGGGTGTACGAGCAGTACTTC.

The chain employs TRBV7-8 and TRBJ2-3; TRBD2 aligns across 10 bases. V was clipped by 0 bases and J by 2 bases; unmatched bases: 8. This CDR3 is 18 amino acids long. The germline V gene has CDR1 SGHVS and CDR2 FQNEAQ. CDR3 amino acids: CASSLALAGEHSTDTQYF. CDR3 coding DNA: TGTGCCAGCAGCTTAGCCCTAGCGGGAGAGCACTCCACAGATACGCAGTATTTT. The whole variable domain, filled in from reference TRBV7-8 and TRBJ2-3, reads GAGVSQSPRYKVAKRGQDVALRCDPISGHVSLFWYQQALGQGPEFLTYFQNEAQLDKSGLPSDRFFAERPEGSVSTLKIQRTQQEDSAVYLCASSLALAGEHSTDTQYFGPGTRLTVL.

The chain recombines TRBV7-9 with TRBJ2-7; a possible D gene is TRBD1 (5 bases). Trimming took 6 bases from V and 4 from J, leaving 13 bases between them. The CDR3 totals 13 residues. Germline V lookup: CDR1 SEHNR, CDR2 FQNEAQ (reference sequence). CDR3 DNA sequence: TGTGCCAGCAGTCCTATAAGGGGTTACGAGCAGTACTTC. Translating gives CASSPIRGYEQYF.

This clone appeared a single time. The V and J genes are TRBV2 and TRBJ2-5; 10 positions agree with TRBD1. J lost 5 bases, V lost 6 bases, and 15 bases had no gene match. Germline V CDR1 and CDR2: SNHLY, FYNNEI. The CDR3 has 17 amino acids. Here the CDR3 reads CASSQGQGLRIVETQYF. The CDR3 DNA follows: TGTGCCAGCAGCCAGGGACAGGGGCTTCGGATAGTTGAGACCCAGTACTTC.

This chain connects TRBV2 to TRBJ2-2, with TRBD2 identical over 7 bases. The CDR3 contains 15 residues. Germline V gives CDR1 SNHLY, CDR2 FYNNEI. The V and J ends lost 6 bases and 0 bases, in that order; junction bases with no gene match: 4. CDR3 nucleotides: TGTGCCAGCAGCCCCGGGACTACGAACACCGGGGAGCTGTTTTTT. Translated, it gives CASSPGTTNTGELFF.

This clone was counted once. J is TRBJ2-7 and V is TRBV7-7, with 9 bases that match TRBD1. Germline trimming cut 3 bases from V and 2 bases from J; bases unmatched to any gene: 2. The CDR3 spans 14 residues. Germline V gene lookup returns CDR1 SSHAT and CDR2 FNYEAQ (reference sequence). The CDR3 spells CASSFGTGTYEQYF. CDR3 nucleotides: TGTGCCAGCAGCTTCGGGACAGGGACCTACGAGCAGTACTTC.

This chain joins TRBV2 and TRBJ2-1; 8 bases are shared with TRBD1. V was pared by 5 bases and J by 7 bases, with 4 bases of the junction left unmatched. The CDR3 contains 13 residues. Germline V gives CDR1 SNHLY, CDR2 FYNNEI. The CDR3 is CASSPDRGNEQFF. The CDR3 bases are TGTGCCAGCAGTCCCGACAGGGGTAATGAGCAGTTCTTC.

The rearrangement joins TRBV19 to TRBJ2-1; 8 nucleotides agree with TRBD2. Germline-derived CDR1 and CDR2 are LNHDA and SQIVND (reference sequence). The V and J ends lost 5 bases and 4 bases, in that order; junction bases with no gene match: 10. The CDR3 is 16 amino acids. The CDR3 region has the DNA TGTGCCAGTAGTCCCCCCCCGGCGGGAGGATACAATGAGCAGTTCTTC. It translates to CASSPPPAGGYNEQFF.